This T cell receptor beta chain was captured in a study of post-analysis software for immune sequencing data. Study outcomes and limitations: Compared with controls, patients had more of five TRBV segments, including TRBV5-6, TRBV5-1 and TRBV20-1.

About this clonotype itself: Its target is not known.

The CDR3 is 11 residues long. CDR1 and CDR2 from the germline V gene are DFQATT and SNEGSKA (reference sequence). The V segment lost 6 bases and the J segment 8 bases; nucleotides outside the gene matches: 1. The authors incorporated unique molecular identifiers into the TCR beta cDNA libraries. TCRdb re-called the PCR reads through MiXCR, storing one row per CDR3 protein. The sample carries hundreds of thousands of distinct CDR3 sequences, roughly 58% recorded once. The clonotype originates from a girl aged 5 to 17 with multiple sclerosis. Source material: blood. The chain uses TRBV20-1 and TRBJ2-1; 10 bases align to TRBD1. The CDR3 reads CSAGQGDEQFF. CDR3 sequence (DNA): TGCAGTGCAGGACAGGGGGATGAGCAGTTCTTC.